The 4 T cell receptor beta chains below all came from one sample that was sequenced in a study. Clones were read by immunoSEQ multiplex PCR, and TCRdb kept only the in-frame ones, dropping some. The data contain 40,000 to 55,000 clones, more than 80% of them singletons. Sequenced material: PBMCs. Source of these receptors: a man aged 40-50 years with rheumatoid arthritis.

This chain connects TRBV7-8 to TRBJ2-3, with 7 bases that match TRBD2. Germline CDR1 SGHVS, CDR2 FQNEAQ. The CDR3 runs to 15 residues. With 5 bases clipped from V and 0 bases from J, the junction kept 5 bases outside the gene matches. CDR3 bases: TGTGCCAGCAGCCCAAAAGCGGGGAGCACAGATACGCAGTATTTT. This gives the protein CASSPKAGSTDTQYF.

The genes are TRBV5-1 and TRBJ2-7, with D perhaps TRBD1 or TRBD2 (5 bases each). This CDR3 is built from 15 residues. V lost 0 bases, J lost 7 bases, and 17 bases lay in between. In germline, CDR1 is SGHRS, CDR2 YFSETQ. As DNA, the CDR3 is TGCGCCAGCAGCTTGGGACCCCCCATGGGGGAGGAGCAGTACTTC. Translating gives CASSLGPPMGEEQYF.

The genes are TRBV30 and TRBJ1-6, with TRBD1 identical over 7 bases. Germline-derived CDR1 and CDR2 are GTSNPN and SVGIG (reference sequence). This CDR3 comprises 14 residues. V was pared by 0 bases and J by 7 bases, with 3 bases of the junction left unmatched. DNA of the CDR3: TGTGCCTGGAGTGTTCAGGGGGGGAATTCACCCCTCCACTTT. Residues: CAWSVQGGNSPLHF.

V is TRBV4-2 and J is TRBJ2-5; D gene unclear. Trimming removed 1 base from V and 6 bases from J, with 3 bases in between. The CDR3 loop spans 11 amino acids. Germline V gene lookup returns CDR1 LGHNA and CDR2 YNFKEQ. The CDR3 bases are TGTGCCAGCAGCCAAGGTCAGACCCAGTACTTC. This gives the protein CASSQGQTQYF.